This T cell receptor beta chain appears in the sequencing data of a study of Ad26.COV2.S vaccination and SARS-CoV-2 variants. Study-wide context: Trial arm assignment for the donor was COV1001 Ad26.COV2.S. Ad26.COV2.S shots went into the muscle once or twice, 56 days apart. Study-level results: Similar non-spike TCR breadth was seen in vaccine and placebo recipients.

Only in-frame clones appear in the TCRdb table, and some are missing; sequencing was by immunoSEQ multiplex PCR. Of around 400,000 clones detected, around 91% appear once; the ten largest clones hold under 2%. Of note for this clone: Its matching antigen is unknown.

Treatment indicated: around 19 received Ad26.COV2.S at low or high dose, single or two shots; a few received placebo; per-sample allocation not given. Day 63 after the first vaccine or placebo injection was the time point for sampling. Vaccination employed an Ad26 vector expressing the Wuhan-strain SARS-CoV-2 spike. The sample in question was peripheral blood, obtained in a trial of Ad26.COV2.S vaccine versus placebo. The TCR originated in a person aged 18-65 years who received the Ad26.COV2.S COVID-19 vaccine or a placebo.

CDR3 amino acids: CASSQRFRGTQYF. CDR3 nucleotide sequence: TGCGCCAGCAGCCAGAGATTTAGGGGGACGCAGTATTTT. The chain has TRBV4-1 and TRBJ2-3; a possible D gene is TRBD1 (6 bases). CDR3 length: 13 amino acids. CDR1 and CDR2 (germline): MGHRA, YSYEKL. Trimming shortened V by 3 bases and J by 9 bases, and 13 bases separated the two germline ends.